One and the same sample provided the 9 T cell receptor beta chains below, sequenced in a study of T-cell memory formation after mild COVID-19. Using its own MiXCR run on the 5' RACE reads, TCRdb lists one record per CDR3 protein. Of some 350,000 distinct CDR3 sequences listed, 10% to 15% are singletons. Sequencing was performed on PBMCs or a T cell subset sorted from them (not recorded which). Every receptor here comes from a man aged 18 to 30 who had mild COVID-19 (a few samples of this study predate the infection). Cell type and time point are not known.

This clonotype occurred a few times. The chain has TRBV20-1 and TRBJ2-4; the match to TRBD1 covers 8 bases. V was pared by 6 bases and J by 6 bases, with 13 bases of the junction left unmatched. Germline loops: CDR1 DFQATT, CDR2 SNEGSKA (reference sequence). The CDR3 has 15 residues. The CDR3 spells CSALGQGGGPNIQYF. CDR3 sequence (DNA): TGCAGTGCCCTTGGACAGGGTGGGGGCCCAAACATTCAGTACTTC.

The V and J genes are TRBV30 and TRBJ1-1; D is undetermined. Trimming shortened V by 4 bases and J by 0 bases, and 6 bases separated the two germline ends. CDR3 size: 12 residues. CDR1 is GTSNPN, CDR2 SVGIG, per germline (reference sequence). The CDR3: CAWKSLNTEAFF. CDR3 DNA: TGTGCCTGGAAAAGTTTGAACACTGAAGCTTTCTTT.

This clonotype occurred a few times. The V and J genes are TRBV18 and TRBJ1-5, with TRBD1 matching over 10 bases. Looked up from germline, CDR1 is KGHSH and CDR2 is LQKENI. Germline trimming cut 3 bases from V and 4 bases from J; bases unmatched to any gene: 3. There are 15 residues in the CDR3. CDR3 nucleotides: TGTGCCAGCTCACCGGACAGGGGGAAGAATCAGCCCCAGCATTTT. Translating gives CASSPDRGKNQPQHF.

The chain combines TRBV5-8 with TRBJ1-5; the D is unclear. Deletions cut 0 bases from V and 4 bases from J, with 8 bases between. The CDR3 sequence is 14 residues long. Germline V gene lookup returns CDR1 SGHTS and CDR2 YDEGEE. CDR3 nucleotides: TGTGCCAGCAGCTTGGTCTCGATAAATCAGCCCCAGCATTTT. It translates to CASSLVSINQPQHF.

The CDR3 bases are TGTGCCAGTTCAATGGACAGGGGGCTATTGATTGAAAAACTGTTTTTT. Translated, it gives CASSMDRGLLIEKLFF. The rearrangement joins TRBV12-3 or TRBV12-4 to TRBJ1-4, with TRBD1 matching 11 bases. The V segment lost 9 bases and the J segment 7 bases; nucleotides outside the gene matches: 13. The CDR3 is 16 amino acids.

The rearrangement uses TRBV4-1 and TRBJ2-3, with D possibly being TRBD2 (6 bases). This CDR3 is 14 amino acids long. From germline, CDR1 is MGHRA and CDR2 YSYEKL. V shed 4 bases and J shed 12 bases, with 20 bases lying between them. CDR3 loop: CASSRERTGTFQYF. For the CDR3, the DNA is TGCGCCAGCAGCCGAGAGCGAACCGGGACTTTTCAGTATTTT.

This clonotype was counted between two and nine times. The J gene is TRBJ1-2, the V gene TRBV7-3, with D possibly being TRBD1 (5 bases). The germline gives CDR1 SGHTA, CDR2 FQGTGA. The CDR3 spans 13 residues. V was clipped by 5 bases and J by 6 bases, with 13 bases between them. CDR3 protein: CASSIRGRDGYTF. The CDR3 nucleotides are TGTGCCAGCAGCATCCGGGGACGAGATGGCTACACCTTC.

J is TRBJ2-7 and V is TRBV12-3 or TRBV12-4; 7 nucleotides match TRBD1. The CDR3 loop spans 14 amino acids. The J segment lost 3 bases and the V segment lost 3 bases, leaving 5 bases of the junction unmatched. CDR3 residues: CASSFEQGNYEQYF. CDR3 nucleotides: TGTGCCAGCAGTTTTGAACAGGGGAACTACGAGCAGTACTTC.

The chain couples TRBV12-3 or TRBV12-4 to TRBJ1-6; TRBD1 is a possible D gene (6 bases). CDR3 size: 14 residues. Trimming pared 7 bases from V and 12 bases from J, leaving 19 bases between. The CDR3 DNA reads TGTGCCAGCACCCCGGACAGCGTAGTGGGACCCCTCCACTTT. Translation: CASTPDSVVGPLHF.